This is a list of T cell receptor beta chains from one sample in a study of cytomegalovirus exposure and HLA in healthy donors. This table comes from immunoSEQ multiplex PCR, and its TCRdb copy is limited to in-frame clones, with some not included. This table has 84,000 or so clones, around 77% appearing once. Source material: PBMCs. These receptors were obtained from a man aged 30 to 45 in good health and CMV-seronegative. The CDR3 runs from the conserved cysteine through the conserved F or W. The order of the fields is J gene, V gene, D gene, CDR3 protein. D genes are given only for firm matches.

>TRBJ2-1|TRBV2|.
CASSEALQATYNEQFF
>TRBJ1-2|TRBV6-5|.
CAATQDRQNYGYTF
>TRBJ2-7|TRBV21-1|.
CASSIPTGRREQYF
>TRBJ2-3|TRBV28|TRBD2
CVTGGSGSTDTQYF
>TRBJ2-3|TRBV2|TRBD2
CASSVPAGGIDTQYF
>TRBJ1-2|TRBV30|TRBD1
CAWSLTGGFCTF
>TRBJ1-4|TRBV7-9|.
CAPTLGSTNEKLFF
>TRBJ2-6|TRBV5-1|.
CASSLGGVGGANVLTF
>TRBJ2-2|TRBV7-2|TRBD2
CASSTRLAGVELFF
>TRBJ2-1|TRBV2|TRBD1
CARKTGVAAANEQFF
>TRBJ1-3|TRBV7-9|.
CASSYRLGVSGNTIYF
>TRBJ1-4|TRBV4-1|.
CASSQDTAGIPEKLFF
>TRBJ1-1|TRBV5-4|.
CASSLAIGGATEAFF
>TRBJ2-7|TRBV7-9|TRBD1
CASSVTGDGKYF
>TRBJ2-6|TRBV10-3|.
CAMTQETYSGANVLTF
>TRBJ1-3|TRBV6-1|TRBD1
CASSEARGLNINTIYF
>TRBJ2-2|TRBV5-6|TRBD1
CASSRPTGWTTGELFF
>TRBJ1-5|TRBV18|.
CASVFIGVSNQPQHF
>TRBJ2-1|TRBV28|TRBD2
CASHEPGGVNEQFF
>TRBJ2-1|TRBV11-2|.
CASTPTTGLNEQFF
>TRBJ1-1|TRBV19|.
CASSVDGITEAFF
>TRBJ1-5|TRBV28|TRBD1
CASRGGTGGWQPQHF
>TRBJ2-1|TRBV29-1|.
CSVAEGASYNEQFF